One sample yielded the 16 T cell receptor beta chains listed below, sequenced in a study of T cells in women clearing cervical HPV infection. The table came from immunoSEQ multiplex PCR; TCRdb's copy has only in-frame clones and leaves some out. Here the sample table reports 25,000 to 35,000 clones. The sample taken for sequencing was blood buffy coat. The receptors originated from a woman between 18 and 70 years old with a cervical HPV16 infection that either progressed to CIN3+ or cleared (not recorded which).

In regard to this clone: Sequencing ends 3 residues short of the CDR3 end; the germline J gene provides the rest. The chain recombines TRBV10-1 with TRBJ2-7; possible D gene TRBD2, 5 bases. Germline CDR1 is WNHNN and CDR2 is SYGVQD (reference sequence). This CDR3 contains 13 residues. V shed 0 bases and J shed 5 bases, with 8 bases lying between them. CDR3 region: CASSESRVHEQYF. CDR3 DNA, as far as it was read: TGCGCCAGCAGTGAGTCGAGGGTCCACGAG.

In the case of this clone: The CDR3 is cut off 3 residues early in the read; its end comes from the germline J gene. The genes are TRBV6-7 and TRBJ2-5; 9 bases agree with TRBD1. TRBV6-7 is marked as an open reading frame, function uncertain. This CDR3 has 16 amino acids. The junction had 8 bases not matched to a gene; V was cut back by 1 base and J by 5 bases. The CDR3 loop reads CASSYFETGGRETQYF. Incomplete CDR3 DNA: TGTGCCAGCAGTTACTTCGAGACAGGGGGGAGGGAGACC.

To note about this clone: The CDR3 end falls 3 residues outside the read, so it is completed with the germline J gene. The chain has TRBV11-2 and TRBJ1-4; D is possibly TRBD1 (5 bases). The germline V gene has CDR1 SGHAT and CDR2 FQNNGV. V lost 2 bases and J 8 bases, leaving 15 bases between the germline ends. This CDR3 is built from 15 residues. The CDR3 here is CASSLFDSVREKLFF. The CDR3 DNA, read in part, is TGTGCCAGCAGCTTATTTGACAGCGTAAGGGAAAAA.

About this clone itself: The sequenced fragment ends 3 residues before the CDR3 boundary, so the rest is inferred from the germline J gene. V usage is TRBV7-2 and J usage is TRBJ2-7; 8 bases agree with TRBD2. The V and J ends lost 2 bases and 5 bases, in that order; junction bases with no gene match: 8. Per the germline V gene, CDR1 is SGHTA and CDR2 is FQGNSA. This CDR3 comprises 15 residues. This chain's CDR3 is CASSLTASGFNEQYF. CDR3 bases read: TGTGCCAGCAGCTTAACGGCTAGCGGGTTCAACGAG.

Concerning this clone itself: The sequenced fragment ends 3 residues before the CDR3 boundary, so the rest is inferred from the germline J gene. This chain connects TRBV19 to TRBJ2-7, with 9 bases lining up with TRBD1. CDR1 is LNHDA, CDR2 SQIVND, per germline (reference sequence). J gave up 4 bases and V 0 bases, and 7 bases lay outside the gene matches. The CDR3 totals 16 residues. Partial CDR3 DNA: TGTGCCAGTAGTATAGATCGGGACAGGGTGGAGTACGAG. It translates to CASSIDRDRVEYE. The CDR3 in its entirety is CASSIDRDRVEYEQYF.

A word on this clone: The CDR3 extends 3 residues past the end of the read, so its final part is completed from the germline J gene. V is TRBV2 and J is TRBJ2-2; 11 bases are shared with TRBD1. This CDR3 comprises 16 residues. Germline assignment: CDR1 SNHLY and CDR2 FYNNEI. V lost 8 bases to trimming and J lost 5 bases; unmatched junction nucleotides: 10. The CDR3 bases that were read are TGTGCCAGCTGGACAGGGGGCGGGTCAGGGACCGGGGAG. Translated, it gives CASWTGGGSGTGE. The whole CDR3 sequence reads CASWTGGGSGTGELFF.

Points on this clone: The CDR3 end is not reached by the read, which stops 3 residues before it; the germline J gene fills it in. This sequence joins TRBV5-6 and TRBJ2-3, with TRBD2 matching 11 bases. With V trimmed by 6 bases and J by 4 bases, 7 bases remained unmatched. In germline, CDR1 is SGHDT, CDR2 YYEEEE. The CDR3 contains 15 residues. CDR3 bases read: TGTGCCAGCACCGTAGCGGGGGGGCCTTCAGATACG. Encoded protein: CASTVAGGPSDT. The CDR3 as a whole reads CASTVAGGPSDTQYF.

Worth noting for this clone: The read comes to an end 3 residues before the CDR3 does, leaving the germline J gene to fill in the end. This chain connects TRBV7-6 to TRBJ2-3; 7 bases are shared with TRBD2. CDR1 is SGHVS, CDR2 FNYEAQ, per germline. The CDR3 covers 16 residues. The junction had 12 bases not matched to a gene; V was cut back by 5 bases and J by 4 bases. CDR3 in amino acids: CASSPATGLAADTQYF. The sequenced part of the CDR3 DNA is TGTGCCAGCAGCCCAGCCACCGGTCTAGCGGCAGATACG.

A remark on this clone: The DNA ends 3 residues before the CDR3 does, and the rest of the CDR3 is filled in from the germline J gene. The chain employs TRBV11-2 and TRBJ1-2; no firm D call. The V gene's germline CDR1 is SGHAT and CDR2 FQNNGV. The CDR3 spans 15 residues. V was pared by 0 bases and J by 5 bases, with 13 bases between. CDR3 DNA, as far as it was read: TGTGCCAGCAGCTTAGATAGGGAAGCGGCATATGGC. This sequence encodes CASSLDREAAYG. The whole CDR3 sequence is CASSLDREAAYGYTF.

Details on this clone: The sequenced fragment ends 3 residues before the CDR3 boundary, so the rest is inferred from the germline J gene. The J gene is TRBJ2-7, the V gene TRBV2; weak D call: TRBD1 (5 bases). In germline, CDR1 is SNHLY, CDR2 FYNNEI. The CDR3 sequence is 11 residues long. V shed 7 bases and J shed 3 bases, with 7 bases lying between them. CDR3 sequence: CASTDNYEQYF. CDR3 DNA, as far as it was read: TGTGCCAGCACGGACAACTACGAG. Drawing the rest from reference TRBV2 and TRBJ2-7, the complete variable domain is EPEVTQTPSHQVTQMGQEVILRCVPISNHLYFYWYRQILGQKVEFLVSFYNNEISEKSEIFDDQFSVERPDGSNFTLKIRSTKLEDSAMYFCASTDNYEQYFGPGTRLTVT.

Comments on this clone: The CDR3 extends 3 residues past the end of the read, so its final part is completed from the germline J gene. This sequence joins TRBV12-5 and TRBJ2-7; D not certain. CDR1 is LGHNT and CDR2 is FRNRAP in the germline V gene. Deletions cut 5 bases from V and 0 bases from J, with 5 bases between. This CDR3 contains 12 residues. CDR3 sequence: CASGVYSYEQYF. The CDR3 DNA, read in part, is TGTGCTAGTGGTGTGTACTCCTACGAG.

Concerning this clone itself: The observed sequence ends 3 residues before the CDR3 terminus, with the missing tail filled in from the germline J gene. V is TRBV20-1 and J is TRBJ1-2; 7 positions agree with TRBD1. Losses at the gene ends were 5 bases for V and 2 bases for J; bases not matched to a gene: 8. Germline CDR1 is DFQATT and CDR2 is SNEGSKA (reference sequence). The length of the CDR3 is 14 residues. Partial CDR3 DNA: TGCAGTGCTTCCACAGGGGCGGAAAACTATGGC. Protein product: CSASTGAENYG. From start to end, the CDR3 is CSASTGAENYGYTF.

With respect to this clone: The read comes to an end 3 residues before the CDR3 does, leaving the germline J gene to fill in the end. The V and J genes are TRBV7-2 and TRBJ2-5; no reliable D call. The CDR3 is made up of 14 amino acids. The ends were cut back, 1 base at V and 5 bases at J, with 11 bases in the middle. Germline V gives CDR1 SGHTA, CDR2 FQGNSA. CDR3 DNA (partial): TGTGCCAGCAGCTTAGATAGGGCGACGGAGACC. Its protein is CASSLDRATET. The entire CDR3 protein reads CASSLDRATETQYF.

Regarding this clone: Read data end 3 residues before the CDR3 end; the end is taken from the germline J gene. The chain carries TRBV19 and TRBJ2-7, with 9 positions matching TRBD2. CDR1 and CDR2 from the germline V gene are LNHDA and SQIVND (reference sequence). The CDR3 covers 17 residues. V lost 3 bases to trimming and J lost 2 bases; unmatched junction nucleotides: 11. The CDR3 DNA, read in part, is TGTGCCAGTAGTATGGGGAGCGGGGGGCCTATCCCCTACGAG. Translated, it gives CASSMGSGGPIPYE. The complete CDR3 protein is CASSMGSGGPIPYEQYF.

This chain's CDR3 is CASSSLRSTEAFF. Incomplete CDR3 DNA: TGTGCCAGCAGCTCCCTGCGGTCCACTGAA. This chain connects TRBV11-1 to TRBJ1-1, with D hard to call. The read finishes 3 residues shy of the CDR3 end, and the germline J gene is used to complete it. CDR3 length equals 13 residues. Germline loops: CDR1 SGHAT, CDR2 FQDESV (reference sequence). Deletions cut 4 bases from V and 4 bases from J, with 10 bases between.

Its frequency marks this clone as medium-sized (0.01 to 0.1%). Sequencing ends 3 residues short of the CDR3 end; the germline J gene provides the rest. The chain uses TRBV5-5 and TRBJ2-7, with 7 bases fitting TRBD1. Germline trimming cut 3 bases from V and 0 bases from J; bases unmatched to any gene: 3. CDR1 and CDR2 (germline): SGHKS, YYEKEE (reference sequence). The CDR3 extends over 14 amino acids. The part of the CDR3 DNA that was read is TGTGCCAGCAGCTCGACAGGGAACTCCTACGAG. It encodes CASSSTGNSYE. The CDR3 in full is CASSSTGNSYEQYF.